The clone carrying this TCR beta chain was detected only once. The data stem from a study of shared clonotypes between healthy human individuals. Study background: Per donor, CD8 memory used one plate, CD8 naive used two, CD4 memory used three and CD4 naive used three.

The repertoire was sequenced with immunoSEQ multiplex PCR; TCRdb's copy has only in-frame clones and lacks some. The sample lists about 2 million clones, about 95% occurring once. The CDR3 extends over 13 amino acids. V was pared by 5 bases and J by 6 bases, with 3 bases of the junction left unmatched. The germline CDR1 and CDR2 sequences are MNHNS and SASEGT. The rearrangement uses TRBV6-1 and TRBJ2-1, with TRBD1 identical over 8 bases. The TCR originated in a man aged 18 to 30 in good health. The sample taken for sequencing was naive CD4+ T cells sorted from blood. Subset meaning: CD45RA+ positively selected. The DNA of the CDR3 is TGTGCCAGCAGTCTGGGACAGGTCAATGAGCAGTTCTTC. Translated, it gives CASSLGQVNEQFF.